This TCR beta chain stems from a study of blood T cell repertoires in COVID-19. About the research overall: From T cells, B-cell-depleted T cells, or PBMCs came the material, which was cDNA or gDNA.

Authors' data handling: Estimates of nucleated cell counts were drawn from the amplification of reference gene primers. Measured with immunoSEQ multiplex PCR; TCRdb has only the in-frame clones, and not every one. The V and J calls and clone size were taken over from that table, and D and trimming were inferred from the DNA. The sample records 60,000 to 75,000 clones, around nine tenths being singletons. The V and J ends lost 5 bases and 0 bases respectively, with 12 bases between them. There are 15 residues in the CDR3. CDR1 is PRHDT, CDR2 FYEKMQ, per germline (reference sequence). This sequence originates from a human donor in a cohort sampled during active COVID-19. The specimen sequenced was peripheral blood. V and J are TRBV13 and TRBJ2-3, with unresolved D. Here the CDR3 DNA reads TGTGCCAGCAGCCCGCTAGGTCCCAGCACAGATACGCAGTATTTT. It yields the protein CASSPLGPSTDTQYF. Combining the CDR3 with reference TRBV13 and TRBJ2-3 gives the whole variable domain AAGVIQSPRHLIKEKRETATLKCYPIPRHDTVYWYQQGPGQDPQFLISFYEKMQSDKGSIPDRFSAQQFSDYHSELNMSSLELGDSALYFCASSPLGPSTDTQYFGPGTRLTVL.